This T cell receptor (beta chain) came from a study of cytomegalovirus exposure and HLA in healthy donors. In the case of this clone: Its target is unknown.

Germline V gene data show CDR1 as SGHAT and CDR2 as FQNNGV. Trimming stripped 2 bases from V and 5 bases from J, with 12 bases between. The CDR3 length is 15 residues. General observations from the study: Previously analyzed data showed that most TCR beta V segments were productive at a frequency of about 90% or about 30%. The analysis excluded some indistinguishable V segments, including TRBV6-2 and TRBV6-3. The study listed some 160 cytomegalovirus-associated TCR beta chains.

Vbeta (60) and Jbeta (13) primers were used in the PCR. Produced via immunoSEQ multiplex PCR; TCRdb's table is partial and in-frame only. The repertoire holds fewer than 200,000 clones, with about 80% as singletons. The TCR originated in a woman in her forties or fifties in good health and CMV-seronegative. This sequence joins TRBV11-2 and TRBJ2-2, with a weak D call TRBD1 (6 bases). The sample consisted of PBMCs. CDR3 in DNA: TGTGCCAGCAGCTTAACAGGGTTTGAAACCGGGGAGCTGTTTTTT. Protein sequence: CASSLTGFETGELFF. Supplemented by reference TRBV11-2 and TRBJ2-2, the full variable domain reads EAGVAQSPRYKIIEKRQSVAFWCNPISGHATLYWYQQILGQGPKLLIQFQNNGVVDDSQLPKDRFSAERLKGVDSTLKIQPAKLEDSAVYLCASSLTGFETGELFFGEGSRLTVL.